This T cell receptor (beta chain) came from a study of OX40 agonist ivuxolimab in advanced cancers. Study-wide findings and caveats: Antigen targets of the expanded peripheral T cells went undetermined. On average, a greater number of expanded clones characterised CD8+ T cells relative to CD4+. Blood T cells, both CD4+ and CD8+, expanded clonally by week 6 at 0.1 to 3.0 mg/kg.

The CDR3 has 16 amino acids. The ends were cut back, 0 bases at V and 0 bases at J, with 9 bases in the middle. Germline CDR1 is SGHRS and CDR2 is YFSETQ. In the case of this clone: Its specificity is unknown.

The method was immunoSEQ multiplex PCR; TCRdb's version includes in-frame clones alone and lacks a portion of them. Of 68,000 or so clones listed, around 93% are singletons. The TCR was taken from an adult with an advanced solid tumor such as melanoma, head and neck, liver or kidney cancer. The sample in question was CD4+ or CD8+ T cells sorted from blood, obtained in a trial of the OX40 agonist ivuxolimab. J is TRBJ2-2 and V is TRBV5-1; D is unresolved. CDR3 sequence (DNA): TGCGCCAGCAGCTTGGCGGGTCAGCCGAACACCGGGGAGCTGTTTTTT. As protein: CASSLAGQPNTGELFF.